Listed here are 19 T cell receptor beta chains from one sample, sequenced in a study of shared clonotypes between healthy human individuals. Profiled with immunoSEQ multiplex PCR; TCRdb holds only in-frame clones, not every one. This sample has 2.5 million or so clones, with approximately 90% found just once. The specimen sequenced was naive CD4+ T cells sorted from blood. As to subset: CD45RA+ positively selected. These receptors originate from a man aged 18-30 years in good health.

The V gene is TRBV7-6, the J gene TRBJ1-3; D call uncertain. The CDR3 spans 14 residues. Germline V gives CDR1 SGHVS, CDR2 FNYEAQ. Deletions cut 3 bases from V and 2 bases from J, with 8 bases between. CDR3 nucleotide sequence: TGTGCCAGCAGCTTGGGCGGACCTGGAAACACCATATATTTT. It codes for CASSLGGPGNTIYF. The full variable domain, its missing parts supplied by reference TRBV7-6 and TRBJ1-3, is GAGVSQSPRYKVTKRGQDVALRCDPISGHVSLYWYRQALGQGPEFLTYFNYEAQQDKSGLPNDRFSAERPEGSISTLTIQRTEQRDSAMYRCASSLGGPGNTIYFGEGSWLTVV.

As concerns this clone: At the DNA level, this CDR3 is encoded by other sequences in the same sample as well. The J gene is TRBJ2-2, the V gene TRBV4-3; no reliable D call. Germline assignment: CDR1 LGHNA and CDR2 YSLEER. Trimming left V 0 bases short and J 6 bases short, with 11 bases between. CDR3 length: 15 residues. CDR3 region: CASSQELVAPGELFF. CDR3 nucleotides: TGCGCCAGCAGCCAAGAGTTAGTTGCTCCCGGGGAGCTGTTTTTT.

The rearrangement joins TRBV4-1 to TRBJ2-1; no clear D. The CDR3 is made up of 13 amino acids. The germline V gene encodes CDR1 MGHRA and CDR2 YSYEKL. Trimming took off 3 bases at V and 7 bases at J, with 10 bases between the two ends. In DNA, the CDR3 is TGCGCCAGCAGCCATTTATCCACGAATGAGCAGTTCTTC. Translated, it gives CASSHLSTNEQFF.

The CDR3 DNA sequence: TGTGCCAGCTCCGCACAGGGCGGGGACACCGGGGAGCTGTTTTTT. Translated: CASSAQGGDTGELFF. V and J are TRBV18 and TRBJ2-2, with D perhaps assigned TRBD1 or TRBD2 (6 bases each). V dropped 6 bases and J dropped 3 bases, with 14 bases sitting between them. Germline V gives CDR1 KGHSH, CDR2 LQKENI. This CDR3 is built from 15 residues.

The chain uses TRBV5-4 and TRBJ2-5; TRBD2 matches at 15 bases. From germline, CDR1 is SGHNT and CDR2 YYREEE (reference sequence). The CDR3 sequence is 16 residues long. V lost 3 bases to trimming and J lost 7 bases; unmatched junction nucleotides: 7. CDR3 in amino acids: CASSSGLAGGRGTQYF. In DNA, the CDR3 is TGTGCCAGCAGCTCTGGACTAGCGGGAGGGCGTGGGACCCAGTACTTC.

Notes on this clone: Other DNA sequences of this sample code for an identical CDR3. The chain recombines TRBV2 with TRBJ2-6; D may be TRBD1 (5 bases). The CDR3 is 14 amino acids. The germline V gene encodes CDR1 SNHLY and CDR2 FYNNEI. V lost 7 bases, J lost 0 bases, and 7 bases lay in between. This CDR3 is CASTDSSGANVLTF. Here the CDR3 DNA reads TGTGCCAGCACAGACAGCTCTGGGGCCAACGTCCTGACTTTC.

V is TRBV5-8 and J is TRBJ2-4; D could derive from TRBD1 or TRBD2 (5 bases each). Looked up from germline, CDR1 is SGHTS and CDR2 is YDEGEE. V gave up 4 bases and J gave up 0 bases, with 14 bases separating them. This CDR3 is built from 16 residues. CDR3: CASSPGTKLAKNIQYF. CDR3 bases: TGTGCCAGCAGCCCCGGGACGAAACTAGCCAAAAACATTCAGTACTTC.

With respect to this clone: Other DNA sequences of this sample code for an identical CDR3. CDR3 sequence (DNA): TGTGCCAGCAGCTTAGACGGGGGTCCCTACGAGCAGTACTTC. It is translated as CASSLDGGPYEQYF. The chain joins TRBV7-2 to TRBJ2-7; D perhaps matches TRBD2 (6 bases). The V gene lost 1 base and the J gene lost 2 bases, with 9 bases spanning the gap. This CDR3 has 14 amino acids. The germline CDR1 and CDR2 sequences are SGHTA and FQGNSA.

This chain's CDR3 is CASSGSGRGGYGYTF. The CDR3, as DNA: TGTGCCAGTAGTGGTTCCGGCAGAGGAGGCTATGGCTACACCTTC. V is TRBV19 and J is TRBJ1-2, with unresolved D. This CDR3 comprises 15 residues. The germline V and J ends were trimmed by 5 bases and 4 bases, with 17 bases remaining between them. CDR1 and CDR2 (germline): LNHDA, SQIVND (reference sequence).

This clone appeared a single time. V gene TRBV25-1 combines with J gene TRBJ1-3, with D perhaps TRBD1 (5 bases). The germline V gene encodes CDR1 MGHDK and CDR2 SYGVNS. With 4 bases removed from V and 4 bases from J, the gap between germline ends came to 14 bases. The CDR3 sequence is 15 residues long. CDR3 sequence (DNA): TGTGCCAGCAGTGTCCCCGGGGCCAGGGGAAACACCATATATTTT. Translation gives CASSVPGARGNTIYF.

This clone was detected only a few times. The V and J genes are TRBV6-5 and TRBJ1-1; TRBD1 matches 10 bases. There are 14 residues in the CDR3. CDR1 and CDR2 (germline): MNHEY, SVGAGI. The ends lost 6 bases at V and 5 bases at J; junction bases unmatched: 6. This chain's CDR3 is CASRPGQGKTEAFF. CDR3 nucleotides: TGTGCCAGCAGGCCGGGACAGGGGAAAACTGAAGCTTTCTTT.

The chain joins TRBV28 to TRBJ2-7; 9 bases map to TRBD2. The CDR3 runs to 11 residues. V dropped 9 bases and J dropped 5; count of bases not matched to a gene: 2. Germline CDR1 reads MDHEN; CDR2 reads SYDVKM. CDR3 in amino acids: CASAGGDEQYF. CDR3 coding DNA: TGTGCCAGTGCGGGAGGGGACGAGCAGTACTTC.

The chain combines TRBV5-4 with TRBJ2-5; TRBD2 is a possible D gene (6 bases). Trimming shortened V by 0 bases and J by 5 bases, and 11 bases separated the two germline ends. CDR1 and CDR2 (germline): SGHNT, YYREEE (reference sequence). CDR3 length: 14 amino acids. CDR3 protein: CASSLGGVLETQYF. The CDR3 DNA follows: TGTGCCAGCAGCTTGGGCGGGGTTCTGGAGACCCAGTACTTC.

This chain joins TRBV5-6 and TRBJ2-3, with TRBD2 matching over 11 bases. CDR1 is SGHDT, CDR2 YYEEEE, per germline. The CDR3 is made up of 16 amino acids. Unmatched junction bases numbered 6, after V lost 2 bases and J lost 4 bases. CDR3 region: CASSFSLAGGSDTQYF. Written as DNA, the CDR3 is TGTGCCAGCAGCTTTAGTCTAGCGGGGGGTTCAGATACGCAGTATTTT.

CDR3 sequence (DNA): TGTGCCAGCAGCCCCTACAGGGGTGCCTACGAGCAGTACTTC. It specifies CASSPYRGAYEQYF. The chain uses TRBV5-6 and TRBJ2-7; 7 bases align to TRBD1. V trimming: 4 bases; J trimming: 2 bases; junction bases outside the gene matches: 6. Per germline, CDR1 SGHDT and CDR2 YYEEEE. CDR3 length: 14 amino acids.

The chain has TRBV2 and TRBJ1-5; perhaps TRBD1 as D (5 bases). The CDR3 runs to 15 residues. CDR1 is SNHLY and CDR2 is FYNNEI in the germline V gene. Trimming took off 6 bases at V and 4 bases at J, with 16 bases between the two ends. Here the CDR3 DNA reads TGTGCCAGCAGCTCGAGCGGGACGGTTAATCAGCCCCAGCATTTT. As protein: CASSSSGTVNQPQHF.

The CDR3 region is CAISVDRVNYGYTF. The CDR3 nucleotides are TGTGCCATCAGTGTCGACAGGGTGAACTATGGCTACACCTTC. The gene calls are TRBV10-3 and TRBJ1-2; 7 bases agree with TRBD1. V dropped 4 bases and J dropped 2; count of bases not matched to a gene: 4. The CDR3 runs to 14 residues. Germline V gives CDR1 ENHRY, CDR2 SYGVKD.

The rearrangement joins TRBV5-1 to TRBJ2-7, with TRBD1 identical over 8 bases. Germline values: CDR1 SGHRS, CDR2 YFSETQ. V lost 0 bases to trimming and J lost 4 bases; unmatched junction nucleotides: 6. The CDR3 consists of 15 residues. CDR3 DNA: TGCGCCAGCAGCTTGGAGGACAGGGTTGGGTACGAGCAGTACTTC. As protein: CASSLEDRVGYEQYF.

The rearrangement joins TRBV11-2 to TRBJ1-3; D might be TRBD1 (5 bases). Germline lookup yields CDR1 SGHAT and CDR2 FQNNGV. V shed 5 bases and J shed 1 base, with 15 bases lying between them. This CDR3 region has 16 residues. The CDR3 DNA reads TGTGCCAGCAGCACCCGTTGGGGGAAGTCTGGAAACACCATATATTTT. Protein product: CASSTRWGKSGNTIYF.